The T cell receptor (beta chain) described here comes from a study of T cell responses to AZD1222 COVID-19 vaccine. Germline CDR1 MNHEY, CDR2 SVGEGT. This CDR3 has 14 residues. Trimming cost V 4 bases and J 6 bases, with 13 bases left between them. Sequencing was performed with immunoSEQ multiplex PCR; in TCRdb, only in-frame clones are kept and a portion is missing. This table has about 120,000 clones, about 88% appearing once. This clonotype was obtained from an adult who received the AZD1222 COVID-19 vaccine. The sequencing here drew on peripheral blood, taken 28 days after the second AZD1222 dose. The genes are TRBV6-2 or TRBV6-3 and TRBJ1-5; no clear D gene. This CDR3 reads CASSFSGGGQPQHF. The CDR3 DNA follows: TGTGCCAGCAGTTTCTCGGGAGGCGGTCAGCCCCAGCATTTT.